A single sample is the source of the 14 T cell receptor beta chains below, sequenced in a study of cytomegalovirus exposure and HLA in healthy donors. Clones were sequenced by immunoSEQ multiplex PCR, and TCRdb holds only the in-frame ones, with some missing. This table holds approximately 54,000 clones, roughly 90% found once. The specimen was PBMCs. All receptors come from a woman between 18 and 29 years old in good health and CMV-seropositive.

The chain couples TRBV5-1 to TRBJ2-2; a weak D match, TRBD2 (7 bases). V was cut by 6 bases and J by 6 bases, with 18 bases left in between. Germline V gene lookup returns CDR1 SGHRS and CDR2 YFSETQ. The CDR3 length is 15 residues. The CDR3 DNA is TGCGCCAGCACATTCGGAGGGGGGGCCCCCGGGGAGCTGTTTTTT. Amino acids: CASTFGGGAPGELFF.

The chain combines TRBV28 with TRBJ1-2; tentative D call: TRBD1 (6 bases). The CDR3 runs 12 residues. Per the germline V gene, CDR1 is MDHEN and CDR2 is SYDVKM. Trimming stripped 7 bases from V and 5 bases from J, with 11 bases between. CDR3 DNA sequence: TGTGCCAGCAATGGGGGCGATTATGGCTACACCTTC. It specifies CASNGGDYGYTF.

The gene calls are TRBV2 and TRBJ2-2, with unresolved D. The V gene lost 2 bases and the J gene lost 8 bases, with 3 bases spanning the gap. The CDR3 spans 11 residues. Germline V CDR1 and CDR2: SNHLY, FYNNEI. CDR3 in amino acids: CASSEIGELFF. CDR3 coding DNA: TGTGCCAGCAGTGAAATAGGGGAGCTGTTTTTT.

This chain links TRBV6-5 with TRBJ1-1; the D is unclear. Germline V gene data show CDR1 as MNHEY and CDR2 as SVGAGI. V lost 0 bases and J lost 4, with 9 bases in between. This CDR3 region has 14 residues. This CDR3 is CASSYSGSFTEAFF. The CDR3 nucleotides read TGTGCCAGCAGTTACTCGGGCAGCTTCACTGAAGCTTTCTTT.

The chain employs TRBV5-4 and TRBJ1-2; no firm D call. Deletions cut 0 bases from V and 6 bases from J, with 12 bases between. The germline CDR1 and CDR2 sequences are SGHNT and YYREEE (reference sequence). The CDR3 extends over 14 amino acids. CDR3 in amino acids: CASSLGRELNGYTF. Here the CDR3 DNA reads TGTGCCAGCAGCTTGGGGAGGGAACTAAATGGCTACACCTTC.

This clone was picked up one time. The rearrangement joins TRBV5-6 to TRBJ2-5, with D unresolved. Germline V CDR1 and CDR2: SGHDT, YYEEEE. Between the trimmed V and J ends, which lost 3 bases and 5 bases, there was a span of 20 bases. CDR3 length: 16 amino acids. The CDR3 protein is CASSSGLFSRMETQYF. The CDR3 DNA sequence: TGTGCCAGCAGCTCCGGTTTATTTAGTCGTATGGAGACCCAGTACTTC.

The rearrangement links TRBV14 to TRBJ1-6; 7 bases map to TRBD1. The length of the CDR3 is 15 residues. The germline CDR1 and CDR2 sequences are SGHDN and FVKESK. J lost 9 bases, V lost 2 bases, and 7 bases had no gene match. CDR3 sequence reads: CASSQNRGRISPLHF. The CDR3 coding sequence is TGTGCCAGCAGCCAAAACAGGGGAAGGATTTCACCCCTCCACTTT. Using reference TRBV14 and TRBJ1-6 for the parts outside the CDR3, the full variable domain is EAGVTQFPSHSVIEKGQTVTLRCDPISGHDNLYWYRRVMGKEIKFLLHFVKESKQDESGMPNNRFLAERTGGTYSTLKVQPAELEDSGVYFCASSQNRGRISPLHFGNGTRLTVT.

The V call is TRBV6-1, the J call TRBJ2-5, with 9 bases fitting TRBD2. The CDR3 consists of 15 residues. Germline CDR1 and CDR2: MNHNS and SASEGT. V dropped 8 bases and J dropped 0; count of bases not matched to a gene: 7. The DNA for the CDR3 is TGTGCCAGCGAATCGCGGGGGGGGTACCAAGAGACCCAGTACTTC. It translates to CASESRGGYQETQYF.

The rearrangement joins TRBV11-1 to TRBJ2-2, with 11 bases matching TRBD2. CDR1 SGHAT and CDR2 FQDESV come from the germline V gene (reference sequence). The CDR3 loop spans 16 amino acids. V lost 3 bases to trimming and J lost 8 bases; unmatched junction nucleotides: 8. Here the CDR3 DNA reads TGTGCCAGCAGCTTCCATGCTAGCGGGGGGCTGGGGGAGCTGTTTTTT. Translation: CASSFHASGGLGELFF.

This clone was observed once. This chain uses TRBV5-8 with TRBJ2-1; 8 bases line up with TRBD1. Germline lookup yields CDR1 SGHTS and CDR2 YDEGEE. Losses at the gene ends were 5 bases for V and 6 bases for J; bases not matched to a gene: 4. This CDR3 is 13 amino acids long. CDR3 in amino acids: CASRPGTGNEQFF. The CDR3 DNA follows: TGTGCCAGCAGACCCGGGACAGGCAATGAGCAGTTCTTC.

The chain links TRBV28 to TRBJ1-1; TRBD1 matches 8 bases. The J segment lost 5 bases and the V segment lost 2 bases, leaving 7 bases of the junction unmatched. This CDR3 spans 15 amino acids. Looked up from germline, CDR1 is MDHEN and CDR2 is SYDVKM. CDR3 protein: CASSLRGQGGTEAFF. The DNA of the CDR3 is TGTGCCAGCAGTTTAAGAGGACAGGGTGGGACTGAAGCTTTCTTT.

The chain couples TRBV18 to TRBJ2-7, with 7 bases matching TRBD2. This CDR3 has 17 amino acids. Germline V gene sequence: CDR1 KGHSH, CDR2 LQKENI. Trimming removed 4 bases from V and 0 bases from J; junction bases left unmatched: 12. The chain's CDR3 is CASSRTPGGISSYEQYF. The CDR3 nucleotides read TGTGCCAGCTCACGCACGCCCGGGGGGATAAGCTCCTACGAGCAGTACTTC. Filled out from reference TRBV18 and TRBJ2-7, the complete variable domain reads NAGVMQNPRHLVRRRGQEARLRCSPMKGHSHVYWYRQLPEEGLKFMVYLQKENIIDESGMPKERFSAEFPKEGPSILRIQQVVRGDSAAYFCASSRTPGGISSYEQYFGPGTRLTVT.

The CDR3 sequence: CASSSPLGGGTEAFF. The CDR3 coding sequence is TGTGCCAGCAGTTCCCCCCTAGGGGGGGGGACTGAAGCTTTCTTT. The genes are TRBV28 and TRBJ1-1, with D perhaps matching TRBD1 (6 bases). Looked up from germline, CDR1 is MDHEN and CDR2 is SYDVKM. Between the trimmed V and J ends, which lost 4 bases and 5 bases, there was a span of 17 bases. This CDR3 spans 15 amino acids. The complete variable domain, with remaining parts taken from reference TRBV28 and TRBJ1-1, reads DVKVTQSSRYLVKRTGEKVFLECVQDMDHENMFWYRQDPGLGLRLIYFSYDVKMKEKGDIPEGYSVSREKKERFSLILESASTNQTSMYLCASSSPLGGGTEAFFGQGTRLTVV.

The V and J genes are TRBV28 and TRBJ1-1; TRBD1 aligns across 9 bases. The CDR3 spans 15 residues. V lost 6 bases, J lost 3 bases, and 8 bases stayed unmatched. In germline, CDR1 is MDHEN, CDR2 SYDVKM. The CDR3 region has the DNA TGTGCCAGCAGGGGTCGGACAGGGGACCACACTGAAGCTTTCTTT. This translates into CASRGRTGDHTEAFF.